This T cell receptor (beta chain) originates from a study of T cell repertoires in cytomegalovirus infection. Study-wide background: HLA-B-restricted CMV epitopes that are well studied, plus recently identified HLA-C-restricted ones, were used by the study. TCR beta signatures that were public indicated CMV infection and matching HLA type.

The CDR3 is 20 residues long. The germline V and J ends were trimmed by 2 bases and 5 bases, with 30 bases remaining between them. CDR1 is SEHNR, CDR2 FQNEAQ, per germline (reference sequence). Using its own MiXCR run on the reads, TCRdb lists one record per CDR3 protein. The data contain some 500,000 distinct CDR3 sequences, almost 40% of them singletons. This clonotype was counted only a few times. Its antigen is as yet unknown. Study-level findings and limits: Cumulative frequency of public TCR beta families picked out carriers of CMV plus the relevant HLA. The ex vivo response was dominated by HLA-C-restricted CMV-specific TCR beta clonotypes.

The J gene is TRBJ1-2, the V gene TRBV7-9; possible D gene TRBD1, 6 bases. This sample comprised cultured PBMCs, obtained from culture after CMV antigen stimulation. The TCR was taken from a human donor in good health (CMV status not recorded). Some clones in this sample may be carry-over from other donors' samples. The CDR3 region has the DNA TGTGCCAGCAGCTTAAATGTGCATGGCGCTAGTTCCAGGGGACTTTATGGCTACACCTTC. Amino acids: CASSLNVHGASSRGLYGYTF.